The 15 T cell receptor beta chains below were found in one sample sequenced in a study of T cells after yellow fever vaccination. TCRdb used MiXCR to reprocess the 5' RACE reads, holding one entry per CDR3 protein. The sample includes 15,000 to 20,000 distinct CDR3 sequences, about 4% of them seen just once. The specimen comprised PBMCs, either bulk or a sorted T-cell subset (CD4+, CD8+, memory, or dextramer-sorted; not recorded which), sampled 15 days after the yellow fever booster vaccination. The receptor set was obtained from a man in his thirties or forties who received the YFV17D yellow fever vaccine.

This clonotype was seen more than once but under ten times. The CDR3 DNA follows: TGTGCAGCCGGGACCAACTATGGCTACACCTTC. Translating it yields CAAGTNYGYTF. J is TRBJ1-2 and V is TRBV30; D perhaps matches TRBD1 (5 bases). The CDR3 contains 11 residues. Germline CDR1 is GTSNPN and CDR2 is SVGIG (reference sequence). Complete variable domain (other parts from reference TRBV30 and TRBJ1-2): SQTIHQWPATLVQPVGSPLSLECTVEGTSNPNLYWYRQAAGRGLQLLFYSVGIGQISSEVPQNLSASRPQDRQFILSSKKLLLSDSGFYLCAAGTNYGYTFGSGTRLTVV.

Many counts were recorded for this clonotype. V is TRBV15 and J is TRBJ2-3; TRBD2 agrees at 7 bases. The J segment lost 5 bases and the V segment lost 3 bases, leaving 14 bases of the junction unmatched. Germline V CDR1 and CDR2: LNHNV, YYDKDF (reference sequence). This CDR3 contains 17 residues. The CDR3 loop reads CATSSNELAPGQDTQYF. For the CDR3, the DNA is TGTGCCACCAGCAGTAATGAACTAGCGCCCGGTCAAGATACGCAGTATTTT.

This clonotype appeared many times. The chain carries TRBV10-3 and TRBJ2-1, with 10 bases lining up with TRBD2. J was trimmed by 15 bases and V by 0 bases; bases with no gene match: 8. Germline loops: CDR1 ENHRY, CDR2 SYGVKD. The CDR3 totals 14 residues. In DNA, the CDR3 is TGTGCCATCAGTGAGTCGTCTAGCGGGAGAATGATGTTCTTC. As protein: CAISESSSGRMMFF.

CDR3 DNA: TGTGCCAGCAGTGAACGGCGGGGGGTCACCGGGGAGCTGTTTTTT. Protein product: CASSERRGVTGELFF. The chain combines TRBV2 with TRBJ2-2; 8 nucleotides align to TRBD2. There are 15 residues in the CDR3. Looked up from germline, CDR1 is SNHLY and CDR2 is FYNNEI. After removal of 2 bases from V and 4 bases from J, the junction contained 3 bases not matched to a gene.

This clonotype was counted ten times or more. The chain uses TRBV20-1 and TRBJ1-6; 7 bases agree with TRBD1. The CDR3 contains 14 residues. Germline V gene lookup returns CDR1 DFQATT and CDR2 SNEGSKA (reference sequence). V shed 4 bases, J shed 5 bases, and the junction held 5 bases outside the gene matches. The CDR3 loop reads CSAKDGTDNSPLHF. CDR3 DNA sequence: TGCAGTGCTAAGGACGGGACAGATAATTCACCCCTCCACTTT.

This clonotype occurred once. In DNA form, the CDR3 reads TGTGCCAGCAGCTCGGGAGTCACAGATACGCAGTATTTT. Translated: CASSSGVTDTQYF. This chain links TRBV9 with TRBJ2-3, with D perhaps TRBD2 (6 bases). Germline CDR1 is SGDLS and CDR2 is YYNGEE. The CDR3 spans 13 residues. V gave up 4 bases and J gave up 2 bases, with 8 bases separating them.

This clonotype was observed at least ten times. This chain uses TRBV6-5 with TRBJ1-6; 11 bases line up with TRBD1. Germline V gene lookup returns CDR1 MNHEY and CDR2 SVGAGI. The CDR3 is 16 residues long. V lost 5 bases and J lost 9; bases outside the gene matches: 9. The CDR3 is CASSPLTGQGGSPLHF. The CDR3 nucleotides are TGTGCCAGCAGTCCACTGACGGGACAGGGGGGTTCACCCCTCCACTTT.

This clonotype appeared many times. The DNA of the CDR3 is TGCAGTGCTAGCTCCACTACGGGACCCTACTCTGGGGAGCAGTTCTTC. Translating it yields CSASSTTGPYSGEQFF. The genes are TRBV20-1 and TRBJ2-1; D is tentatively TRBD1 or TRBD2 (5 bases each). This CDR3 spans 16 amino acids. Trimming cost V 3 bases and J 10 bases, with 25 bases left between them. Germline lookup yields CDR1 DFQATT and CDR2 SNEGSKA (reference sequence).

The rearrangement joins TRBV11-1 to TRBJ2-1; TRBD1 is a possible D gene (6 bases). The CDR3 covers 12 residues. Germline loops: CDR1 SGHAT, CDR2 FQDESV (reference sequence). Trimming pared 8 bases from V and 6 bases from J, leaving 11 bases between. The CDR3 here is CASGVRGNEQFF. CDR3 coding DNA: TGTGCCAGCGGGGTCAGGGGCAATGAGCAGTTCTTC.

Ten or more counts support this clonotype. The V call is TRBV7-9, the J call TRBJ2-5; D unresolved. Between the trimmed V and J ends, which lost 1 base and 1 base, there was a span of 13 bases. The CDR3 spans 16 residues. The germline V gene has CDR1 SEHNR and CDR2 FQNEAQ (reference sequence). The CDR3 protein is CASSLEADSIQETQYF. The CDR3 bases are TGTGCCAGCAGCTTAGAGGCAGACTCCATCCAAGAGACCCAGTACTTC.

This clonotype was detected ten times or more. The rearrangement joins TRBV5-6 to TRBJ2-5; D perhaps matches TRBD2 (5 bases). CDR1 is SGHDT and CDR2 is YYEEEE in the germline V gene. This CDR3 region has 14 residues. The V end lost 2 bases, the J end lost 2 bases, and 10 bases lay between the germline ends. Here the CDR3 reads CASSLGRPQETQYF. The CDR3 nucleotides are TGTGCCAGCAGCTTAGGGAGACCTCAAGAGACCCAGTACTTC.

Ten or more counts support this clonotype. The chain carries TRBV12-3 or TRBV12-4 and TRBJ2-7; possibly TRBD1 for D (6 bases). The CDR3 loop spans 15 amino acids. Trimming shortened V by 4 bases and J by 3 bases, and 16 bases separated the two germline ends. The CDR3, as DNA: TGTGCCAGCAGTTCAGGGGATGCACACGACTACGAGCAGTACTTC. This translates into CASSSGDAHDYEQYF.

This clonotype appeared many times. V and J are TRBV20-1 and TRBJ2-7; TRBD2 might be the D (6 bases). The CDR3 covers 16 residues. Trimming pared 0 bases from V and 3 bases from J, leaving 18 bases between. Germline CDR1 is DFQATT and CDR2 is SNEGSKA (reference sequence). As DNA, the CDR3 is TGCAGTGCTAGAGATACCTGGGGTAGCGGTTACTACGAGCAGTACTTC. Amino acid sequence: CSARDTWGSGYYEQYF.

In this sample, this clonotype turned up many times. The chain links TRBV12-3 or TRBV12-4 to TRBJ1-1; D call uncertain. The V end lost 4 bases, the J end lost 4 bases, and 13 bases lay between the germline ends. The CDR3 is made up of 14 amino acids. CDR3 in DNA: TGTGCCAGCAGTTCATACACCAAGGGCACTGAAGCTTTCTTT. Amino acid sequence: CASSSYTKGTEAFF.

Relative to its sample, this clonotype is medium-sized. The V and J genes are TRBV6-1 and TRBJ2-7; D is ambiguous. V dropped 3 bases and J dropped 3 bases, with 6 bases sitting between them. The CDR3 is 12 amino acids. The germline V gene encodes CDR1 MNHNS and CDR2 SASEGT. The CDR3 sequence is CASSELYYEQYF. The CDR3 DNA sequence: TGTGCCAGCAGTGAGCTATACTACGAGCAGTACTTC.